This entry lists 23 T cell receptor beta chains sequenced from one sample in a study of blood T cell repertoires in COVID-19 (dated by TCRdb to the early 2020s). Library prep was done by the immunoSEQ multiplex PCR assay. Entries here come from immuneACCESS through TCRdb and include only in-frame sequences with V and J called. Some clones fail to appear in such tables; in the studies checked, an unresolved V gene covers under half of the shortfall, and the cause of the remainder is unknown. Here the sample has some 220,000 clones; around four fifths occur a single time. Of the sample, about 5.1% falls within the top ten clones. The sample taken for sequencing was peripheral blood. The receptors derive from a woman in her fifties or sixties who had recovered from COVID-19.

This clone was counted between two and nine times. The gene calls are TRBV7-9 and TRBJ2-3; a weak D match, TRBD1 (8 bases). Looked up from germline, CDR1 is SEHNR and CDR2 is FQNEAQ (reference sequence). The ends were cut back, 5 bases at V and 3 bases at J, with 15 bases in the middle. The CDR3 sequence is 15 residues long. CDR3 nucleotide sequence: TGTGCCAGCAGCCAGGGGGCTAGCGGAACAGATACGCAGTATTTT. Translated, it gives CASSQGASGTDTQYF.

For the CDR3, the DNA is TGTGCCAGTAGTATATCCGGACAGCGCACAGATACGCAGTATTTT. This sequence encodes CASSISGQRTDTQYF. V usage is TRBV19 and J usage is TRBJ2-3; maybe TRBD1 (6 bases). Looked up from germline, CDR1 is LNHDA and CDR2 is SQIVND (reference sequence). CDR3 length equals 15 residues. The germline V and J ends were trimmed by 2 bases and 1 base, with 10 bases remaining between them.

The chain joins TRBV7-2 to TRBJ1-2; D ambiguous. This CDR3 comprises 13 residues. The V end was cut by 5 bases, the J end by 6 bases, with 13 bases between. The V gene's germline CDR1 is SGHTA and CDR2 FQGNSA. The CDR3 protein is CASSQPPLHGYTF. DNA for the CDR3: TGTGCCAGCAGCCAACCACCCCTACATGGCTACACCTTC. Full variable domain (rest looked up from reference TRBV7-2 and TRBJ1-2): GAGVSQSPSNKVTEKGKDVELRCDPISGHTALYWYRQSLGQGLEFLIYFQGNSAPDKSGLPSDRFSAERTGGSVSTLTIQRTQQEDSAVYLCASSQPPLHGYTFGSGTRLTVV.

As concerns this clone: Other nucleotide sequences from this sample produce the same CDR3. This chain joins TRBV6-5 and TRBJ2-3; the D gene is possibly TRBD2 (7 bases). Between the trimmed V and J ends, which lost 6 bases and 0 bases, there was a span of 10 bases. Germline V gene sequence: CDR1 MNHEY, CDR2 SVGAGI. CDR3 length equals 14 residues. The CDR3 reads CASSPGGSTDTQYF. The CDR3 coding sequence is TGTGCCAGCAGCCCGGGGGGCAGCACAGATACGCAGTATTTT.

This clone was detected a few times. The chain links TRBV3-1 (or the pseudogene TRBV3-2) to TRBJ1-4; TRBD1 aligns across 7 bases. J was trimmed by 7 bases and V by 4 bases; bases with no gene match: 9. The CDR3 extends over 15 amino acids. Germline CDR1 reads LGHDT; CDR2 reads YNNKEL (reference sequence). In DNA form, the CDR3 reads TGTGCCAGCAGCCCCCCCGGGCAGGGGGGTGAAAAACTGTTTTTT. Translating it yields CASSPPGQGGEKLFF.

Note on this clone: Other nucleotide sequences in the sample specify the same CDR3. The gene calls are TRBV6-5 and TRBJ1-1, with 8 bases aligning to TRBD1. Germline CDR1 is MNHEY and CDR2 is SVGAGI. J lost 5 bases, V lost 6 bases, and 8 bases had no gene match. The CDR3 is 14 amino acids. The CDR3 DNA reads TGTGCCAGCAGCCTGGACAGGGCGAGAACTGAAGCTTTCTTT. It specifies CASSLDRARTEAFF.

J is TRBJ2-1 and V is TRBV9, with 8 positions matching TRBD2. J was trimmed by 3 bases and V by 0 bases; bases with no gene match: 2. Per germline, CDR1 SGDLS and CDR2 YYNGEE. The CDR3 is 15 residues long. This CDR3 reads CASSVGGGNYNEQFF. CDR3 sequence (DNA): TGTGCCAGCAGCGTAGGCGGGGGGAACTACAATGAGCAGTTCTTC. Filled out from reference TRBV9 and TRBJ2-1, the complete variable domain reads DSGVTQTPKHLITATGQRVTLRCSPRSGDLSVYWYQQSLDQGLQFLIQYYNGEERAKGNILERFSAQQFPDLHSELNLSSLELGDSALYFCASSVGGGNYNEQFFGPGTRLTVL.

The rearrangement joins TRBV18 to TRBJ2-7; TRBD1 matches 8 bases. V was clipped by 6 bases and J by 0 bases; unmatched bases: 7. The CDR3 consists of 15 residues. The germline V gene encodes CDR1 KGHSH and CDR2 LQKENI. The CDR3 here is CASSPDRGLSYEQYF. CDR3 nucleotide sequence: TGTGCCAGCTCTCCCGACAGGGGACTCTCCTACGAGCAGTACTTC.

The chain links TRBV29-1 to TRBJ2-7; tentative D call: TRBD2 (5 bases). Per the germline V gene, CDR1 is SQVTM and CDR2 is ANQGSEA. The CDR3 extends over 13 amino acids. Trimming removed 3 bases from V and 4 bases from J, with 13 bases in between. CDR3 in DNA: TGCAGCGTTGAGGACGGGGATCCTTACGAGCAGTACTTC. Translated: CSVEDGDPYEQYF.

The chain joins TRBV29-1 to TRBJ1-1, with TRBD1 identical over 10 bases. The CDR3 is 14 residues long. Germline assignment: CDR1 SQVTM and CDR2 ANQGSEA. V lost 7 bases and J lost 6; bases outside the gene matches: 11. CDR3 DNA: TGCAGCGCAAAACCCGGGACAGGGGTGGCTGAAGCTTTCTTT. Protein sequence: CSAKPGTGVAEAFF.

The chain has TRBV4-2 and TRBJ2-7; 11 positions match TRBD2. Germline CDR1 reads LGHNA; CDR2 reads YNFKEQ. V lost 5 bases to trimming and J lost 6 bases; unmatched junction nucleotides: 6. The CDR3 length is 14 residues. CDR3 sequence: CASSYSGGDLEQYF. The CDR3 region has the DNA TGTGCCAGCAGCTATAGCGGGGGGGATCTCGAGCAGTACTTC.

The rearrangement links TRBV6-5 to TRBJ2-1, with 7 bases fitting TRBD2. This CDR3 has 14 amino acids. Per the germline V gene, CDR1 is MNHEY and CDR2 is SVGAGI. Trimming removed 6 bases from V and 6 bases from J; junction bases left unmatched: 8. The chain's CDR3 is CASSPGSGGNEQFF. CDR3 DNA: TGTGCCAGCAGCCCAGGCTCGGGGGGCAATGAGCAGTTCTTC.

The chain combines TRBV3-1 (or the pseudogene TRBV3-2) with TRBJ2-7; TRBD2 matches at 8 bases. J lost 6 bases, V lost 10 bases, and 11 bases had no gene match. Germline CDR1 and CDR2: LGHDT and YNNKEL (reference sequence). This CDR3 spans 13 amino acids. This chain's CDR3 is CATATGTSLEQYF. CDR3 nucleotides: TGTGCCACCGCGACCGGGACTAGTCTCGAGCAGTACTTC.

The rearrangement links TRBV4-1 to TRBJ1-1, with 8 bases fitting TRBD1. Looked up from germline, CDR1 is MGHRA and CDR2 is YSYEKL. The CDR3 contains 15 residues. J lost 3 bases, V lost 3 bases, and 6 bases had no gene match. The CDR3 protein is CASSQPTGGHTEAFF. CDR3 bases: TGCGCCAGCAGCCAGCCCACAGGGGGTCACACTGAAGCTTTCTTT.

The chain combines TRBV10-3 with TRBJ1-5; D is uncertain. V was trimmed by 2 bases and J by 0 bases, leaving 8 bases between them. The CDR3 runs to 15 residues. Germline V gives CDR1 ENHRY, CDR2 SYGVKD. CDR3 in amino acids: CAISEATTSNQPQHF. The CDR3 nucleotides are TGTGCCATCAGTGAGGCGACAACTAGCAATCAGCCCCAGCATTTT.

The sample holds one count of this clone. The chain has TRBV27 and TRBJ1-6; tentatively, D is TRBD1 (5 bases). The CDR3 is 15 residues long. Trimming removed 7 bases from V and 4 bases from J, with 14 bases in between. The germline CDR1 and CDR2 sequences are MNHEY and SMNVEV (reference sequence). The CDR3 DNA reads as TGTGCCAGCATGCCCCCGGGGGATTATAATTCACCCCTCCACTTT. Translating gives CASMPPGDYNSPLHF.

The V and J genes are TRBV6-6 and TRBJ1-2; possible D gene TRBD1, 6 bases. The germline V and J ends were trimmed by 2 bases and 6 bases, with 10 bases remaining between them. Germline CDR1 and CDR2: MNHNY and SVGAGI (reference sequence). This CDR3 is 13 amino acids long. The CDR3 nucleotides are TGTGCCAGCAGTTACGAGGGGGACAATGGCTACACCTTC. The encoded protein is CASSYEGDNGYTF.

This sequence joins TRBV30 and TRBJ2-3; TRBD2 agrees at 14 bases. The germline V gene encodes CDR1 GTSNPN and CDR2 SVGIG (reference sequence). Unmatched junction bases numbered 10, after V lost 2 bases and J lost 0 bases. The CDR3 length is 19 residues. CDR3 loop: CAWSFGLAGGPTSTDTQYF. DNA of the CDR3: TGTGCCTGGAGTTTTGGACTAGCGGGGGGTCCAACTAGCACAGATACGCAGTATTTT.

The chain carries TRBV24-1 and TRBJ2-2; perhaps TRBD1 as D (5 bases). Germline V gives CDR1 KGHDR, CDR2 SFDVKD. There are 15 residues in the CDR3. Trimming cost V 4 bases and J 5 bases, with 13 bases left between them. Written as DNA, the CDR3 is TGTGCCACCAGTGACCCCAGGGTCGGGACCGGGGAGCTGTTTTTT. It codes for CATSDPRVGTGELFF.

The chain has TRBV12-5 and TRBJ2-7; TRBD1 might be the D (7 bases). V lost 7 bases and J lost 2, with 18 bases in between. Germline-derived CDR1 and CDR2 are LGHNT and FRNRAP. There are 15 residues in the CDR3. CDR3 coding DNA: TGTGCTAGTGAGTCCGGAGGGACAGCCGCCTACGAGCAGTACTTC. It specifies CASESGGTAAYEQYF.

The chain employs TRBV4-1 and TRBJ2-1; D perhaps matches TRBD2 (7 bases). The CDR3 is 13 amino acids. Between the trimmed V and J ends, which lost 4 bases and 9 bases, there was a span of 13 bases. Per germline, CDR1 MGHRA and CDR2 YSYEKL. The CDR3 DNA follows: TGCGCCAGCAGCCTGGGGGGGCTCGGTGAGCAGTTCTTC. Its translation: CASSLGGLGEQFF.

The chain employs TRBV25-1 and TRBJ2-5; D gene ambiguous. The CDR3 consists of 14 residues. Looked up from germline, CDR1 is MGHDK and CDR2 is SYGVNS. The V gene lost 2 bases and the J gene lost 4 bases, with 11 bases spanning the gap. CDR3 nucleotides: TGTGCCAGCAGTGAAAGAGCGAAGGTAGAGACCCAGTACTTC. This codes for CASSERAKVETQYF.

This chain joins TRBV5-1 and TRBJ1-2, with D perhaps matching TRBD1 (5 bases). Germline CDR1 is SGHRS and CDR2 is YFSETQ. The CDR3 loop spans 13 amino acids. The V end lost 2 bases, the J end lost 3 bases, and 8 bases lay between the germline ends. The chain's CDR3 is CASSFRTYYGYTF. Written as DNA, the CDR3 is TGCGCCAGCAGCTTTCGGACATACTATGGCTACACCTTC.